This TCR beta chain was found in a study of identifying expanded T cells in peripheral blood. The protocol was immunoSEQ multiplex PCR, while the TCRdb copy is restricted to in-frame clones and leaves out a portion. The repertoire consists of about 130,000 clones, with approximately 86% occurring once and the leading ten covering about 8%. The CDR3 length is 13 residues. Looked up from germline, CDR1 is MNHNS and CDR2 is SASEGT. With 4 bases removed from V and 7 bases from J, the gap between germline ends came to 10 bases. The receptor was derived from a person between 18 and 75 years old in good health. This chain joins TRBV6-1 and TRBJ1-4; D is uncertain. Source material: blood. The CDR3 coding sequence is TGTGCCAGCAGTGTGACGAGGTCTGAAAAACTGTTTTTT. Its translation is CASSVTRSEKLFF.